Listed below are T cell receptor beta chains from one sample, sequenced in a study of control samples from healthy donors and cancer patients. The repertoire was sequenced with immunoSEQ multiplex PCR; TCRdb's copy has only in-frame clones and lacks some. This table has 75,000 to 90,000 clones, roughly 90% appearing once. The sequencing input was PBMCs. The receptors were gathered from a woman between 45 and 65 years old with colorectal cancer. The CDR3 runs from the conserved cysteine through the conserved F or W. The order of the fields is clone size, V gene, J gene, D gene, CDR3 protein, CDR3 DNA. A D gene is named only where the DNA matches it firmly. Not all rows give a size; the values are once, few, many and, for expanded clones, a class.

.	TRBV12-3/TRBV12-4	TRBJ1-3	.	CASTLQGRNTIYF	TGTGCCAGCACCCTACAGGGAAGAAACACCATATATTTT
.	TRBV18	TRBJ2-5	TRBD2	CASSPAASGQETQYF	TGTGCCAGCTCACCAGCTGCTAGCGGCCAAGAGACCCAGTACTTC
.	TRBV5-1	TRBJ1-4	TRBD1	CASSLGGQGQEKLFF	TGCGCCAGCAGCTTGGGGGGACAGGGGCAGGAAAAACTGTTTTTT
.	TRBV4-1	TRBJ2-3	TRBD2	CASSPSGTSGGGSTDTQYF	TGCGCCAGCAGCCCCTCAGGGACTAGCGGGGGGGGCTCCACAGATACGCAGTATTTT
.	TRBV7-2	TRBJ1-2	.	CASSLAQGGYTF	TGTGCCAGCAGCTTAGCGCAGGGTGGCTACACCTTC
.	TRBV6-2/TRBV6-3	TRBJ1-3	.	CASSLGRNSGNTIYF	TGTGCCAGCAGTCTGGGACGGAACTCTGGAAACACCATATATTTT
.	TRBV10-3	TRBJ2-3	.	CAISRDTDTDTQYF	TGTGCCATCAGCCGGGACACCGACACAGATACGCAGTATTTT
.	TRBV12-3/TRBV12-4	TRBJ1-2	.	CASGQIYNYGYTF	TGTGCCAGCGGACAGATTTATAACTATGGCTACACCTTC
once	TRBV7-2	TRBJ1-2	.	CASSPRQAGANYGYTF	TGTGCCAGCAGCCCCCGACAGGCCGGAGCTAACTATGGCTACACCTTC
.	TRBV5-1	TRBJ1-5	.	CASSLRGDSNQPQHF	TGCGCCAGCAGCTTGCGTGGGGATAGCAATCAGCCCCAGCATTTT
once	TRBV29-1	TRBJ2-5	TRBD1	CSATGAGGQETQYF	TGCAGCGCCACTGGGGCAGGGGGCCAAGAGACCCAGTACTTC
.	TRBV11-1	TRBJ2-1	TRBD2	CASSLAGAFQGEQFF	TGTGCCAGCAGCCTAGCGGGGGCTTTCCAGGGTGAGCAGTTCTTC
.	TRBV5-1	TRBJ2-2	.	CASSLAGVSNTGELFF	TGCGCCAGCAGCTTGGCAGGGGTTTCGAACACCGGGGAGCTGTTTTTT
once	TRBV19	TRBJ1-3	.	CASSISGNTIYF	TGTGCCAGTAGTATCTCTGGAAACACCATATATTTT
.	TRBV6-5	TRBJ1-6	.	CASSYEGYYNSPLHF	TGTGCCAGCAGTTACGAGGGTTATTATAATTCACCCCTCCACTTT
few	TRBV12-3/TRBV12-4	TRBJ1-2	.	CASNRVRGPFTF	TGTGCCAGCAACCGGGTCCGAGGCCCTTTCACCTTC
once	TRBV10-3	TRBJ2-5	TRBD1	CAISRQGWETQYF	TGTGCCATCAGCAGACAGGGATGGGAGACCCAGTACTTC
.	TRBV4-1	TRBJ2-1	.	CASSHPRGRGRLEHNEQFF	TGCGCCAGCAGCCACCCCCGAGGCCGTGGACGGTTAGAACACAATGAGCAGTTCTTC
.	TRBV12-1	TRBJ1-1	.	CASSFGTGLNTEAFF	TGTGCCAGCAGCTTTGGGACGGGCCTGAACACTGAAGCTTTCTTT
.	TRBV5-5	TRBJ2-5	TRBD2	CASSSGLAGGHETQYF	TGTGCCAGCAGCTCCGGACTAGCGGGGGGGCACGAGACCCAGTACTTC
.	TRBV5-8	TRBJ1-4	.	CASSLAGGFPEKLFF	TGTGCCAGCAGCTTGGCGGGGGGCTTCCCCGAAAAACTGTTTTTT
.	TRBV2	TRBJ2-2	TRBD1	CASRGGQGTSTGELFF	TGTGCCAGCAGGGGGGGACAGGGAACCTCCACCGGGGAGCTGTTTTTT
.	TRBV4-3	TRBJ2-1	TRBD2	CASSQVGGGAYNEQFF	TGCGCCAGCAGCCAAGTGGGCGGGGGGGCCTACAATGAGCAGTTCTTC
.	TRBV4-1	TRBJ2-5	TRBD2	CASSQDRAGGEETQYF	TGCGCCAGCAGCCAAGATAGGGCGGGGGGCGAAGAGACCCAGTACTTC
.	TRBV10-1	TRBJ1-5	.	CASSAGRNQPQHF	TGCGCCAGCAGTGCCGGTCGCAATCAGCCCCAGCATTTT
.	TRBV7-8	TRBJ2-3	TRBD2	CASSGPGLAGGTDTQYF	TGTGCCAGCAGCGGACCGGGACTAGCGGGGGGCACAGATACGCAGTATTTT
.	TRBV4-1	TRBJ2-3	TRBD2	CASSHSQRGGWTDTQYF	TGCGCCAGCAGCCATAGTCAGCGGGGGGGCTGGACAGATACGCAGTATTTT
few	TRBV15	TRBJ1-5	TRBD1	CATSRRGQGHQPQHF	TGTGCCACCAGCCGTCGAGGACAGGGGCATCAGCCCCAGCATTTT
.	TRBV9	TRBJ2-1	TRBD2	CASSVPGTGGFSSYNGQFF	TGTGCCAGCAGCGTACCGGGGACGGGGGGGTTTAGTTCCTACAATGGGCAGTTCTTC
.	TRBV30	TRBJ1-1	.	CAWSVLVSNSEAFF	TGTGCCTGGAGTGTACTCGTGTCCAACTCTGAAGCTTTCTTT
.	TRBV5-8	TRBJ1-5	.	CASSLGSGNQPQHF	TGTGCCAGCAGCTTGGGATCCGGGAATCAGCCCCAGCATTTT
.	TRBV7-9	TRBJ2-1	TRBD1	CASSLRDSAYNEQFF	TGTGCCAGCAGCCTCCGGGACAGTGCCTACAATGAGCAGTTCTTC
.	TRBV9	TRBJ2-3	TRBD2	CASSVEAGGLADTQYF	TGTGCCAGCAGCGTAGAGGCGGGGGGGCTTGCAGATACGCAGTATTTT
.	TRBV28	TRBJ1-5	TRBD1	CASRGQDNQPQHF	TGTGCCAGCAGAGGACAGGACAATCAGCCCCAGCATTTT
.	TRBV6-4	TRBJ1-1	.	CASSDSAEGGTEAFF	TGTGCCAGCAGTGACTCCGCAGAGGGAGGGACTGAAGCTTTCTTT
.	TRBV28	TRBJ1-2	.	CASSFPSVPTTGRYNYGYTF	TGTGCCAGCAGTTTCCCTTCTGTGCCTACCACAGGACGCTATAACTATGGCTACACCTTC
.	TRBV29-1	TRBJ1-1	.	CSVRTSRDTEAFF	TGCAGCGTTCGGACCTCTCGAGACACTGAAGCTTTCTTT
few	TRBV2	TRBJ1-5	.	CASSRDNYMGQPQHF	TGTGCCAGCAGCCGGGACAACTACATGGGACAGCCCCAGCATTTT
.	TRBV5-1	TRBJ1-4	TRBD1	CASSLEGQGLEKLFF	TGCGCCAGCAGCTTGGAGGGACAGGGGTTGGAAAAACTGTTTTTT
.	TRBV5-6	TRBJ2-1	.	CASSLGEVGNEQFF	TGTGCCAGCAGCTTGGGAGAGGTAGGGAATGAGCAGTTCTTC
.	TRBV7-9	TRBJ2-1	.	CASSLAEGRDEQFF	TGTGCCAGCAGCTTAGCCGAAGGGCGGGATGAGCAGTTCTTC